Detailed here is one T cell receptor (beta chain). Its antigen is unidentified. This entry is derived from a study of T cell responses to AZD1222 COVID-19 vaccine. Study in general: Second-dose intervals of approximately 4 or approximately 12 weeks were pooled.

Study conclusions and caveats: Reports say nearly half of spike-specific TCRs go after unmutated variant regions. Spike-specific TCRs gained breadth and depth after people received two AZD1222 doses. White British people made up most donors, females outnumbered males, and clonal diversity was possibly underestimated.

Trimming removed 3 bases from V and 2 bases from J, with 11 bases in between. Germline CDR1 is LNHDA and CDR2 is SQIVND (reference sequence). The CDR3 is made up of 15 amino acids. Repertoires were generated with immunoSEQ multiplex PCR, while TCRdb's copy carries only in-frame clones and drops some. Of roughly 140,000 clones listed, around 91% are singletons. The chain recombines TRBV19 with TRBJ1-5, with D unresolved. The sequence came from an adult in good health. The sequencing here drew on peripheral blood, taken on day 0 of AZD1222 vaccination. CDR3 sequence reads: CASSMGPVGNQPQHF. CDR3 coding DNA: TGTGCCAGTAGTATGGGCCCAGTTGGCAATCAGCCCCAGCATTTT.